This T cell receptor (beta chain) is from a study of T cell responses to AZD1222 COVID-19 vaccine. This clone has just one count. Its antigen is not known. Findings of the study overall: No repertoire was sampled before or during the peak T cell response, only after it.

With 5 bases clipped from V and 8 bases from J, the junction kept 9 bases outside the gene matches. The CDR3 runs to 15 residues. Germline CDR1 and CDR2: SGHDN and FVKESK. Sequenced by immunoSEQ multiplex PCR; TCRdb stores in-frame clones only, minus some. The sample lists over 100,000 clones, roughly nine tenths occurring once. The source of this sequence is an adult in good health. V gene TRBV14 combines with J gene TRBJ2-2; 9 bases match TRBD2. Source: peripheral blood, taken on day 0 of AZD1222 vaccination. The CDR3 DNA reads TGTGCCAGCAGCTCCTGGACTAGCGCTGGGGGGGAGCTGTTTTTT. Its protein product is CASSSWTSAGGELFF.